The 28 T cell receptor beta chains listed next were all sequenced from one sample in a study of blood T cells in healthy people across ages. A J-beta primer mix and a sample-barcoded 5' primer were used in a second PCR of roughly 6 to 11 cycles. MiXCR was run by TCRdb on the 5' RACE reads, yielding one entry per CDR3 protein. In the table there are about a million distinct CDR3 sequences, 40% to 60% of which are singletons. Sequencing input: blood. These receptors were collected from a man aged 30 to 39 in good health.

A single count supports this clonotype. In nucleotides, the CDR3 is TGTGCCAGCAGTTACGCGAGGGTGGATTCACCCCTCCACTTT. It yields the protein CASSYARVDSPLHF. This chain joins TRBV6-6 and TRBJ1-6; D is unresolved. V was pared by 2 bases and J by 8 bases, with 10 bases between. Germline-derived CDR1 and CDR2 are MNHNY and SVGAGI (reference sequence). The CDR3 runs to 14 residues.

The table lists this clonotype with a few counts. V usage is TRBV3-1 and J usage is TRBJ2-1; 12 nucleotides line up with TRBD2. Germline V CDR1 and CDR2: LGHDT, YNNKEL (reference sequence). The junction had 9 bases not matched to a gene; V was cut back by 7 bases and J by 8 bases. CDR3 length: 15 residues. The CDR3 here is CASTLGLAGMDEQFF. The CDR3 region has the DNA TGTGCCAGCACCTTAGGACTAGCGGGGATGGATGAGCAGTTCTTC.

The V gene is TRBV9, the J gene TRBJ2-5; TRBD1 aligns across 9 bases. V trimming: 3 bases; J trimming: 0 bases; junction bases outside the gene matches: 9. The CDR3 has 17 amino acids. Per the germline V gene, CDR1 is SGDLS and CDR2 is YYNGEE. The CDR3 loop reads CASSGWGQGEHQETQYF. DNA for the CDR3: TGTGCCAGCAGCGGTTGGGGACAGGGAGAGCACCAAGAGACCCAGTACTTC.

The V call is TRBV6-2 or TRBV6-3, the J call TRBJ2-7, with 14 bases lining up with TRBD2. CDR3 length: 17 amino acids. V trimming: 5 bases; J trimming: 9 bases; junction bases outside the gene matches: 15. Per germline, CDR1 MNHEY and CDR2 SVGEGT. The DNA for the CDR3 is TGTGCCAGCAGTCCCGTCCCGGGACTAGCGGGGGCCGTGGGGCAGTACTTC. The encoded protein is CASSPVPGLAGAVGQYF.

This clonotype was counted ten times or more. DNA for the CDR3: TGTGCCAGCAGCCAAGTGAAGAACGAGCAGTACTTC. This gives the protein CASSQVKNEQYF. The chain has TRBV3-1 and TRBJ2-7; D uncertain. Germline V CDR1 and CDR2: LGHDT, YNNKEL (reference sequence). The V end lost 1 base, the J end lost 5 bases, and 6 bases lay between the germline ends. This CDR3 region has 12 residues.

V gene TRBV12-3 or TRBV12-4 combines with J gene TRBJ2-1; maybe TRBD1 (6 bases). This CDR3 contains 16 residues. Trimming took 5 bases from V and 0 from J, leaving 14 bases between them. In DNA form, the CDR3 reads TGTGCCAGCAGTCGATCGGACAGCAGCTCCTACAATGAGCAGTTCTTC. This translates into CASSRSDSSSYNEQFF.

This clonotype showed up just a few times. V gene TRBV4-3 combines with J gene TRBJ2-4; 7 bases align to TRBD1. This CDR3 is built from 17 residues. Germline V gene lookup returns CDR1 LGHNA and CDR2 YSLEER. V lost 2 bases to trimming and J lost 0 bases; unmatched junction nucleotides: 7. The CDR3 coding sequence is TGCGCCAGCAGCCAACTTACAGGGGTCCTAGCCAAAAACATTCAGTACTTC. This translates into CASSQLTGVLAKNIQYF.

The rearrangement joins TRBV28 to TRBJ2-7; 8 nucleotides match TRBD2. The germline V gene has CDR1 MDHEN and CDR2 SYDVKM. After removal of 5 bases from V and 0 bases from J, the junction contained 6 bases not matched to a gene. The CDR3 has 15 residues. The CDR3 nucleotides read TGTGCCAGCAGTACGACCGGGACTAGCTCCTACGAGCAGTACTTC. It specifies CASSTTGTSSYEQYF.

This clonotype was found a few times. This chain joins TRBV5-1 and TRBJ2-5; 7 bases fit TRBD1. V shed 2 bases and J 2 bases; nucleotides not matched to a gene: 3. Germline CDR1 and CDR2: SGHRS and YFSETQ. CDR3 length: 14 amino acids. CDR3 sequence: CASSLPTGQETQYF. For the CDR3, the DNA is TGCGCCAGCAGCTTACCGACAGGGCAAGAGACCCAGTACTTC. Full variable domain (rest looked up from reference TRBV5-1 and TRBJ2-5): KAGVTQTPRYLIKTRGQQVTLSCSPISGHRSVSWYQQTPGQGLQFLFEYFSETQRNKGNFPGRFSGRQFSNSRSEMNVSTLELGDSALYLCASSLPTGQETQYFGPGTRLLVL.

This clonotype was recorded many times. This rearrangement joins TRBV9 to TRBJ2-1; 8 bases are a match to TRBD1. CDR3 length equals 14 residues. CDR1 and CDR2 (germline): SGDLS, YYNGEE. V lost 3 bases and J lost 3; bases outside the gene matches: 2. The CDR3 reads CASSGGTGYNEQFF. The DNA for the CDR3 is TGTGCCAGCAGCGGAGGGACAGGCTACAATGAGCAGTTCTTC.

The chain employs TRBV2 and TRBJ2-5; maybe TRBD1 (6 bases). CDR1 is SNHLY and CDR2 is FYNNEI in the germline V gene. The CDR3 has 14 residues. Trimming took off 3 bases at V and 11 bases at J, with 19 bases between the two ends. Written as DNA, the CDR3 is TGTGCCAGCAGTGATCAGCAGGGGTTAGGGGAGCAGTACTTC. The encoded protein is CASSDQQGLGEQYF.

This chain joins TRBV10-3 and TRBJ2-3; no reliable D call. V lost 0 bases and J 2 bases, leaving 21 bases between the germline ends. The CDR3 is 19 residues long. Germline values: CDR1 ENHRY, CDR2 SYGVKD. The CDR3 reads CAISESPITRSRTTDTQYF. For the CDR3, the DNA is TGTGCCATCAGTGAGTCGCCAATCACGAGGTCACGAACCACAGATACGCAGTATTTT.

The J gene is TRBJ2-1, the V gene TRBV29-1; TRBD2 might be the D (6 bases). Germline CDR1 SQVTM, CDR2 ANQGSEA. The V gene lost 1 base and the J gene lost 10 bases, with 20 bases spanning the gap. The CDR3 covers 15 residues. The DNA of the CDR3 is TGCAGCGTTGAAGTAGCGGATCAACTCTCCTACGAGCAGTTCTTC. Protein sequence: CSVEVADQLSYEQFF.

This sequence joins TRBV20-1 and TRBJ2-7, with D perhaps TRBD1 or TRBD2 (5 bases each). The CDR3 has 12 amino acids. Trimming took off 6 bases at V and 4 bases at J, with 13 bases between the two ends. Per germline, CDR1 DFQATT and CDR2 SNEGSKA (reference sequence). The CDR3 DNA sequence: TGCAGTGCAACCATGGGGGTGTACGAGCAGTACTTC. It translates to CSATMGVYEQYF.

The chain uses TRBV5-1 and TRBJ1-4; 7 bases match TRBD1. CDR3 length equals 16 residues. V dropped 4 bases and J dropped 8; count of bases not matched to a gene: 14. CDR1 and CDR2 from the germline V gene are SGHRS and YFSETQ. The CDR3 DNA reads as TGCGCCAGCAGCGTTGGGTCAGGACAGGATGGAGAAAAACTGTTTTTT. It is translated as CASSVGSGQDGEKLFF. The full variable domain, its missing parts supplied by reference TRBV5-1 and TRBJ1-4, is KAGVTQTPRYLIKTRGQQVTLSCSPISGHRSVSWYQQTPGQGLQFLFEYFSETQRNKGNFPGRFSGRQFSNSRSEMNVSTLELGDSALYLCASSVGSGQDGEKLFFGSGTQLSVL.

This clonotype was counted between two and nine times. The chain combines TRBV4-1 with TRBJ2-1; D is ambiguous. Germline V CDR1 and CDR2: MGHRA, YSYEKL. This CDR3 region has 13 residues. V was trimmed by 4 bases and J by 9 bases, leaving 13 bases between them. CDR3 coding DNA: TGCGCCAGCAGCCCCCCTCTGGAAACTGAGCAGTTCTTC. Translation gives CASSPPLETEQFF.

The rearrangement links TRBV11-1 to TRBJ2-2; TRBD1 might be the D (6 bases). CDR3 length equals 13 residues. The germline gives CDR1 SGHAT, CDR2 FQDESV (reference sequence). The V end was cut by 4 bases, the J end by 6 bases, with 9 bases between. The CDR3 here is CASSWTDAGELFF. The DNA for the CDR3 is TGTGCCAGCAGCTGGACAGACGCCGGGGAGCTGTTTTTT.

This clonotype was recorded a few times. This sequence joins TRBV4-3 and TRBJ1-2; 8 bases match TRBD1. Germline lookup yields CDR1 LGHNA and CDR2 YSLEER. J gave up 7 bases and V 1 base, and 8 bases lay outside the gene matches. CDR3 length: 15 amino acids. CDR3 sequence (DNA): TGCGCCAGCAGCCAAGGCCCGACAGGGGACGGTGGCTACACCTTC. This encodes CASSQGPTGDGGYTF.

V usage is TRBV7-9 and J usage is TRBJ2-3, with no clear D. This CDR3 has 15 amino acids. The V and J ends lost 0 bases and 5 bases respectively, with 12 bases between them. Germline CDR1 SEHNR, CDR2 FQNEAQ (reference sequence). The DNA of the CDR3 is TGTGCCAGCAGCTTAGCGTCTGGGATCGGAGATACGCAGTATTTT. Protein product: CASSLASGIGDTQYF.

The chain employs TRBV20-1 and TRBJ2-1; D ambiguous. There are 15 residues in the CDR3. V was shortened by 0 bases and J by 3 bases, with 12 bases between the two germline ends. Germline CDR1 is DFQATT and CDR2 is SNEGSKA (reference sequence). CDR3 sequence: CSARELSLDYNEQFF. CDR3 DNA: TGCAGTGCTAGAGAACTTAGTCTCGACTACAATGAGCAGTTCTTC.

The chain employs TRBV5-1 and TRBJ1-2, with no clear D. The CDR3 runs 12 residues. In germline, CDR1 is SGHRS, CDR2 YFSETQ. V lost 5 bases and J 4 bases, leaving 9 bases between the germline ends. CDR3: CASREVAYGYTF. In nucleotides, the CDR3 is TGCGCCAGCAGGGAGGTAGCCTATGGCTACACCTTC. Using reference TRBV5-1 and TRBJ1-2 for the parts outside the CDR3, the full variable domain is KAGVTQTPRYLIKTRGQQVTLSCSPISGHRSVSWYQQTPGQGLQFLFEYFSETQRNKGNFPGRFSGRQFSNSRSEMNVSTLELGDSALYLCASREVAYGYTFGSGTRLTVV.

This chain uses TRBV7-2 with TRBJ1-2, with TRBD1 matching over 10 bases. Germline V gene data show CDR1 as SGHTA and CDR2 as FQGNSA. The CDR3 length is 17 residues. With V trimmed by 5 bases and J by 3 bases, 12 bases remained unmatched. Written as DNA, the CDR3 is TGTGCCAGCAGCCCTAGCTGGCCGGGACAGGGGTACTATGGCTACACCTTC. Translating gives CASSPSWPGQGYYGYTF.

The chain uses TRBV14 and TRBJ1-1; D uncertain. Looked up from germline, CDR1 is SGHDN and CDR2 is FVKESK. The CDR3 length is 15 residues. The V end lost 4 bases, the J end lost 2 bases, and 14 bases lay between the germline ends. CDR3 coding DNA: TGTGCCAGCAGCCCCCTCGGCCGAGGAAACACTGAAGCTTTCTTT. Protein: CASSPLGRGNTEAFF.

V is TRBV27 and J is TRBJ1-2; TRBD1 aligns across 8 bases. Germline CDR1 and CDR2: MNHEY and SMNVEV (reference sequence). J was trimmed by 1 base and V by 5 bases; bases with no gene match: 9. CDR3 length equals 16 residues. Here the CDR3 DNA reads TGTGCCAGCAGTCCCTCGACAGGGGAAGTTAACTATGGCTACACCTTC. Amino acids: CASSPSTGEVNYGYTF.

The genes are TRBV5-4 and TRBJ2-5, with TRBD1 matching over 9 bases. Germline V lookup: CDR1 SGHNT, CDR2 YYREEE (reference sequence). CDR3 length: 16 residues. V trimming: 0 bases; J trimming: 11 bases; junction bases outside the gene matches: 14. CDR3 nucleotides: TGTGCCAGCAGCTTGGGGACCGGGACAGGGCAGCATGAGCAGTACTTC. As protein: CASSLGTGTGQHEQYF.

This clonotype came up a few times. V is TRBV29-1 and J is TRBJ2-2; maybe TRBD1 (7 bases). The germline V and J ends were trimmed by 6 bases and 3 bases, with 14 bases remaining between them. CDR1 and CDR2 (germline): SQVTM, ANQGSEA. The CDR3 loop spans 14 amino acids. The CDR3 DNA reads as TGCAGCGTCTTGGGGGGACAGTACACCGGGGAGCTGTTTTTT. Amino acids: CSVLGGQYTGELFF.

The chain combines TRBV30 with TRBJ2-2; tentative D call: TRBD2 (5 bases). This CDR3 spans 13 amino acids. With 1 base removed from V and 4 bases from J, the gap between germline ends came to 7 bases. Germline V gene lookup returns CDR1 GTSNPN and CDR2 SVGIG (reference sequence). CDR3 protein: CAWSAAGTGELFF. CDR3 nucleotides: TGTGCCTGGAGTGCGGCGGGCACCGGGGAGCTGTTTTTT.

This rearrangement joins TRBV7-2 to TRBJ2-3, with TRBD2 matching over 12 bases. This CDR3 comprises 18 residues. CDR1 and CDR2 (germline): SGHTA, FQGNSA. J lost 2 bases, V lost 4 bases, and 10 bases had no gene match. In DNA form, the CDR3 reads TGTGCCAGCAGCTCTCACTACGGACTAGCGGGGTTCACAGATACGCAGTATTTT. Residues: CASSSHYGLAGFTDTQYF.